These 18 T cell receptor beta chains were sequenced from one sample in a study of Ad26.COV2.S vaccination and SARS-CoV-2 variants. The protocol was immunoSEQ multiplex PCR, while the TCRdb copy is restricted to in-frame clones and leaves out a portion. Counted here are approximately 480,000 clones, 87% occurring once; the ten biggest clones make up around 13%. Described treatment: 19 received Ad26.COV2.S at low or high dose, single or two shots; about 5 received placebo; per-sample allocation not given. Collection of samples fell on day 63 after the first vaccine or placebo injection. This material consisted of peripheral blood, taken in a trial of Ad26.COV2.S vaccine versus placebo. These receptors all stem from a person between 18 and 65 years old who received the Ad26.COV2.S COVID-19 vaccine or a placebo.

J is TRBJ1-1 and V is TRBV29-1; no clear D gene. Germline V CDR1 and CDR2: SQVTM, ANQGSEA. The V end was cut by 0 bases, the J end by 6 bases, with 11 bases between. This CDR3 has 13 residues. CDR3 loop: CSVEELAAAEAFF. The CDR3 DNA sequence: TGCAGCGTTGAAGAGCTAGCCGCCGCTGAAGCTTTCTTT.

The V and J genes are TRBV6-2 or TRBV6-3 and TRBJ2-5; tentatively, D is TRBD2 (6 bases). Germline loops: CDR1 MNHEY, CDR2 SVGEGT. The CDR3 has 20 residues. The V end was cut by 0 bases, the J end by 4 bases, with 27 bases between. DNA for the CDR3: TGTGCCAGCAGTTACTCGATACGGGTCCGGAACAGCGGGCCTCGAGAGACCCAGTACTTC. It is translated as CASSYSIRVRNSGPRETQYF.

The chain recombines TRBV4-3 with TRBJ1-2; tentatively, D is TRBD1 (6 bases). With 1 base removed from V and 4 bases from J, the gap between germline ends came to 13 bases. Per germline, CDR1 LGHNA and CDR2 YSLEER. This CDR3 spans 15 amino acids. The CDR3 DNA reads as TGCGCCAGCAGCCAAGTAGGACAGCCCTTCTATGGCTACACCTTC. It yields the protein CASSQVGQPFYGYTF.

V gene TRBV11-1 combines with J gene TRBJ2-5, with 10 bases that match TRBD2. The CDR3 contains 16 residues. The V gene's germline CDR1 is SGHAT and CDR2 FQDESV (reference sequence). The J segment lost 5 bases and the V segment lost 3 bases, leaving 9 bases of the junction unmatched. The CDR3 bases are TGTGCCAGCAGCTTGGTTCCACTAGCGGGATTGGAGACCCAGTACTTC. This translates into CASSLVPLAGLETQYF. Full variable domain (missing parts from reference TRBV11-1 and TRBJ2-5): EAEVAQSPRYKITEKSQAVAFWCDPISGHATLYWYRQILGQGPELLVQFQDESVVDDSQLPKDRFSAERLKGVDSTLKIQPAELGDSAMYLCASSLVPLAGLETQYFGPGTRLLVL.

The gene calls are TRBV21-1 and TRBJ2-5; the D segment call TRBD1 is taken from the table without a DNA check. TRBV21-1 is shown as a pseudogene. This CDR3 has 12 residues. In DNA form, the CDR3 reads TGTGCCAGCAGCAAACAGGGAGAGACCCAGTACTTC. This encodes CASSKQGETQYF.

Here the CDR3 DNA reads TGTGCCAGCAGTGAAATGGGTAGGGCTAGCGGGAATCAAGAGACCCAGTACTTC. Protein product: CASSEMGRASGNQETQYF. The chain joins TRBV6-1 to TRBJ2-5; 9 nucleotides match TRBD2. V was clipped by 2 bases and J by 2 bases; unmatched bases: 12. Germline V lookup: CDR1 MNHNS, CDR2 SASEGT. This CDR3 comprises 18 residues.

V and J are TRBV7-2 and TRBJ2-7; 10 bases are shared with TRBD2. The CDR3 spans 14 residues. The V gene's germline CDR1 is SGHTA and CDR2 FQGNSA. Trimming cost V 5 bases and J 5 bases; bases outside gene matches: 6. CDR3 loop: CASSHPSGSHEQYF. The CDR3 DNA is TGTGCCAGCAGCCACCCTAGCGGGAGTCACGAGCAGTACTTC. The full variable domain, rest sourced from reference TRBV7-2 and TRBJ2-7, is GAGVSQSPSNKVTEKGKDVELRCDPISGHTALYWYRQSLGQGLEFLIYFQGNSAPDKSGLPSDRFSAERTGGSVSTLTIQRTQQEDSAVYLCASSHPSGSHEQYFGPGTRLTVT.

The J gene is TRBJ2-3, the V gene TRBV7-9; D is uncertain. Looked up from germline, CDR1 is SEHNR and CDR2 is FQNEAQ (reference sequence). The CDR3 loop spans 12 amino acids. Trimming pared 5 bases from V and 1 base from J, leaving 4 bases between. In DNA form, the CDR3 reads TGTGCCAGCAGCGGAGGCACAGATACGCAGTATTTT. Amino acid sequence: CASSGGTDTQYF.

The CDR3 nucleotides are TGTGCCAGCAGCGTGGGACTAGTAGGCTACGAGCAGTACTTC. This translates into CASSVGLVGYEQYF. J is TRBJ2-7 and V is TRBV9, with 8 positions matching TRBD2. The CDR3 sequence is 14 residues long. Germline CDR1 is SGDLS and CDR2 is YYNGEE. V shed 2 bases and J 3 bases; nucleotides not matched to a gene: 4.

This chain uses TRBV3-1 (or the pseudogene TRBV3-2) with TRBJ2-2; TRBD2 matches at 13 bases. The CDR3 spans 17 residues. V lost 2 bases, J lost 5 bases, and 5 bases stayed unmatched. CDR1 LGHDT and CDR2 YNNKEL come from the germline V gene (reference sequence). The CDR3 region has the DNA TGTGCCAGCAGCCAAATCACTAGCGGGAGGGGGACCGGGGAGCTGTTTTTT. Translation gives CASSQITSGRGTGELFF.

The chain links TRBV5-4 to TRBJ2-3, with no clear D. V was trimmed by 0 bases and J by 2 bases, leaving 4 bases between them. The germline CDR1 and CDR2 sequences are SGHNT and YYREEE (reference sequence). The CDR3 spans 13 residues. CDR3 sequence: CASSLEDTDTQYF. The CDR3 DNA follows: TGTGCCAGCAGCTTGGAAGACACAGATACGCAGTATTTT.

This clone was seen a single time. The V and J genes are TRBV29-1 and TRBJ2-3; TRBD2 might be the D (6 bases). This CDR3 comprises 11 residues. Trimming pared 8 bases from V and 6 bases from J, leaving 12 bases between. CDR1 and CDR2 from the germline V gene are SQVTM and ANQGSEA. The CDR3 bases are TGCAGCACCCTTAGCGGCGATACGCAGTATTTT. It specifies CSTLSGDTQYF.

The V call is TRBV6-5, the J call TRBJ1-1; TRBD1 might be the D (5 bases). V was pared by 4 bases and J by 4 bases, with 13 bases between. This CDR3 has 14 residues. The germline V gene encodes CDR1 MNHEY and CDR2 SVGAGI. This CDR3 is CASSSTGGGTEAFF. CDR3 nucleotides: TGTGCCAGCAGTTCCACGGGGGGGGGCACTGAAGCTTTCTTT.

V gene TRBV5-1 combines with J gene TRBJ1-1; unclear D gene. The CDR3 consists of 13 residues. Looked up from germline, CDR1 is SGHRS and CDR2 is YFSETQ. V lost 0 bases and J 9 bases, leaving 12 bases between the germline ends. The DNA for the CDR3 is TGCGCCAGCAGCTTGGACGCCGAGGGAAAAGCTTTCTTT. Protein product: CASSLDAEGKAFF.

This clone is a singleton in its sample. This chain uses TRBV10-3 with TRBJ1-5; D is perhaps TRBD1 (5 bases). Trimming left V 2 bases short and J 3 bases short, with 11 bases between. This CDR3 has 15 residues. Germline V gene sequence: CDR1 ENHRY, CDR2 SYGVKD. The CDR3, as DNA: TGTGCCATCAGTGAGCAAGGGGACTTCAATCAGCCCCAGCATTTT. Translation gives CAISEQGDFNQPQHF.

The chain joins TRBV20-1 to TRBJ1-2; D unclear. Per germline, CDR1 DFQATT and CDR2 SNEGSKA (reference sequence). V lost 6 bases and J lost 2, with 7 bases in between. This CDR3 has 11 residues. The CDR3 DNA reads TGCAGTGCCGCGGACAACTATGGCTACACCTTC. Translating gives CSAADNYGYTF.

V is TRBV24-1 and J is TRBJ2-2, with D perhaps TRBD1 (6 bases). Germline V gene data show CDR1 as KGHDR and CDR2 as SFDVKD. This CDR3 has 13 residues. V lost 9 bases and J lost 5, with 12 bases in between. CDR3 nucleotide sequence: TGTGCCACCGGGCAGGGGTGGACCGGGGAGCTGTTTTTT. It translates to CATGQGWTGELFF.

This clone has only a few counts. The chain employs TRBV7-9 and TRBJ1-3; 7 bases fit TRBD1. The CDR3 runs 16 residues. The germline gives CDR1 SEHNR, CDR2 FQNEAQ (reference sequence). Trimming removed 0 bases from V and 2 bases from J; junction bases left unmatched: 4. CDR3 nucleotides: TGTGCCAGCAGCTTAGCCGGAACAGGGGCTGGAAACACCATATATTTT. Encoded protein: CASSLAGTGAGNTIYF.